This T cell receptor (beta chain) comes out of a study of T cell repertoires in aging, cancer and after chemotherapy. Background on the study: The full dataset contained several million TCR reads.

TRB rearrangements spanning V, D and J were amplified using mixed TRB-A/B primers. In TCRdb, the multiplex PCR reads were re-called with MiXCR into one record per CDR3 protein. The sample includes more than 10,000 distinct CDR3 sequences, roughly 26% of them seen just once. Findings and limits, study-wide: Age-matched healthy donors had significantly more diverse, less clonal blood TCR repertoires than untreated cancer patients.

In this sample, this clonotype turned up a few times. Its antigen remains unknown. The template was genomic DNA from peripheral blood, not RNA. CDR1 is ENHRY and CDR2 is SYGVKD in the germline V gene. This CDR3 has 13 amino acids. V was clipped by 6 bases and J by 8 bases; unmatched bases: 3. V is TRBV10-3 and J is TRBJ2-1; 11 bases are a match to TRBD1. This TCR derives from a human donor in good health. Source material: blood. The CDR3 region is CAISGQGADEQFF. DNA for the CDR3: TGTGCCATCAGCGGACAGGGGGCCGATGAGCAGTTCTTC.